The 25 T cell receptor beta chains below come from one sample, sequenced in a study of blood T cells in healthy people across ages. Primed by a sample-barcoded 5' primer and a J-beta primer mix, a second PCR proceeded for about 6 to 11 cycles. Using its own MiXCR run on the 5' RACE reads, TCRdb lists one record per CDR3 protein. The repertoire holds about 810,000 distinct CDR3 sequences, with roughly 40% as singletons. Sequenced: blood. The receptors stem from a man between 18 and 35 years old in good health.

This clonotype was seen a few times. The J gene is TRBJ2-5, the V gene TRBV5-5, with 8 bases aligning to TRBD1. CDR1 is SGHKS and CDR2 is YYEKEE in the germline V gene (reference sequence). This CDR3 comprises 16 residues. Germline trimming cut 4 bases from V and 2 bases from J; bases unmatched to any gene: 10. The CDR3 sequence: CASSPRTGSTQETQYF. CDR3 coding DNA: TGTGCCAGCAGCCCACGGACAGGGTCTACACAAGAGACCCAGTACTTC.

In DNA form, the CDR3 reads TGCGCCAGCTCCGGACAGCCGGACAATGAGCAGTACTTC. Translated, it gives CASSGQPDNEQYF. This chain uses TRBV10-1 with TRBJ2-5; tentatively, D is TRBD1 (6 bases). This CDR3 contains 13 residues. Germline lookup yields CDR1 WNHNN and CDR2 SYGVQD (reference sequence). V was trimmed by 8 bases and J by 11 bases, leaving 21 bases between them.

The rearrangement joins TRBV29-1 to TRBJ1-1; D not resolved. Per the germline V gene, CDR1 is SQVTM and CDR2 is ANQGSEA. Trimming stripped 4 bases from V and 1 base from J, with 10 bases between. CDR3 length: 13 amino acids. CDR3 protein: CSVGPPQNTEAFF. DNA for the CDR3: TGCAGCGTTGGACCGCCTCAGAACACTGAAGCTTTCTTT.

This clonotype came up many times. The rearrangement joins TRBV28 to TRBJ2-3; TRBD2 might be the D (7 bases). V was clipped by 6 bases and J by 3 bases, with 19 bases between them. Looked up from germline, CDR1 is MDHEN and CDR2 is SYDVKM. The CDR3 runs 16 residues. CDR3 bases: TGTGCCAGCAGCACCCTAGGGGGGGGGCGTACAGATACGCAGTATTTT. Translated, it gives CASSTLGGGRTDTQYF.

The chain combines TRBV11-2 with TRBJ1-2; TRBD1 matches at 8 bases. This CDR3 is built from 15 residues. Germline V lookup: CDR1 SGHAT, CDR2 FQNNGV. With V trimmed by 1 base and J by 4 bases, 5 bases remained unmatched. The CDR3 region has the DNA TGTGCCAGCAGCTTAGCGGGACAGGAGAGCTATGGCTACACCTTC. The encoded protein is CASSLAGQESYGYTF.

The genes are TRBV25-1 and TRBJ2-3, with D possibly TRBD2 on 6 matching bases. CDR3 length: 16 residues. Deletions cut 2 bases from V and 2 bases from J, with 14 bases between. Germline V CDR1 and CDR2: MGHDK, SYGVNS. The CDR3 region has the DNA TGTGCCAGCAGTGAAGGTCTTAGCGGACCCACAGATACGCAGTATTTT. Translating gives CASSEGLSGPTDTQYF.

The chain carries TRBV20-1 and TRBJ1-6, with TRBD1 matching over 7 bases. CDR3 length equals 14 residues. The junction had 15 bases not matched to a gene; V was cut back by 8 bases and J by 11 bases. Germline CDR1 and CDR2: DFQATT and SNEGSKA (reference sequence). The CDR3, as DNA: TGCAGTTGCCCCGCCGGACAGGCAATGACACCCCTCCACTTT. Translation gives CSCPAGQAMTPLHF.

The chain employs TRBV6-2 or TRBV6-3 and TRBJ2-7; the D is unclear. The germline V gene has CDR1 MNHEY and CDR2 SVGEGT. This CDR3 region has 12 residues. With 8 bases removed from V and 2 bases from J, the gap between germline ends came to 10 bases. The CDR3 DNA sequence: TGTGCCAGCTCTGGGATCCCCTACGAGCAGTACTTC. Encoded protein: CASSGIPYEQYF.

This clonotype was found a few times. The chain has TRBV12-3 or TRBV12-4 and TRBJ2-3; a possible D gene is TRBD1 (5 bases). Trimming removed 6 bases at V and 0 bases at J, with 16 bases between. The CDR3 has 16 amino acids. The CDR3 sequence: CASSPLGRTSTDTQYF. The CDR3 bases are TGTGCCAGCAGCCCTCTGGGGCGAACAAGCACAGATACGCAGTATTTT.

This clonotype was recorded many times. This chain joins TRBV10-3 and TRBJ2-7; D uncertain. V shed 0 bases and J shed 2 bases, with 11 bases lying between them. This CDR3 comprises 15 residues. Germline CDR1 ENHRY, CDR2 SYGVKD. As DNA, the CDR3 is TGTGCCATCAGTGAGTCTTGGCAGGAACCCTACGAGCAGTACTTC. This gives the protein CAISESWQEPYEQYF.

This clonotype was seen a few times. V is TRBV3-1 and J is TRBJ1-1; 7 positions match TRBD1. Germline-derived CDR1 and CDR2 are LGHDT and YNNKEL (reference sequence). With 4 bases clipped from V and 1 base from J, the junction kept 12 bases outside the gene matches. This CDR3 is 17 amino acids long. The CDR3 bases are TGTGCCAGCAGCCCTTTGGGAGGGGGCCGGGGGAACACTGAAGCTTTCTTT. As protein: CASSPLGGGRGNTEAFF.

This clonotype was recorded a few times. The chain recombines TRBV9 with TRBJ1-2; D remains unclear. V dropped 0 bases and J dropped 2 bases, with 5 bases sitting between them. This CDR3 has 13 amino acids. Germline V gives CDR1 SGDLS, CDR2 YYNGEE. CDR3 bases: TGTGCCAGCAGCGTAGTGCCGAACTATGGCTACACCTTC. The encoded protein is CASSVVPNYGYTF. Complete variable domain (other parts from reference TRBV9 and TRBJ1-2): DSGVTQTPKHLITATGQRVTLRCSPRSGDLSVYWYQQSLDQGLQFLIQYYNGEERAKGNILERFSAQQFPDLHSELNLSSLELGDSALYFCASSVVPNYGYTFGSGTRLTVV.

This clonotype was counted only a few times. CDR3 protein: CASSARDSNEQFF. CDR3 DNA sequence: TGTGCCAGCTCAGCCCGGGACAGCAATGAGCAGTTCTTC. This chain links TRBV18 with TRBJ2-1; 7 positions agree with TRBD1. CDR1 is KGHSH and CDR2 is LQKENI in the germline V gene. The CDR3 has 13 amino acids. Unmatched junction bases numbered 4, after V lost 5 bases and J lost 6 bases.

The J gene is TRBJ2-1, the V gene TRBV15; TRBD2 matches 7 bases. Per germline, CDR1 LNHNV and CDR2 YYDKDF (reference sequence). The J segment lost 8 bases and the V segment lost 0 bases, leaving 7 bases of the junction unmatched. The CDR3 extends over 15 amino acids. The CDR3 sequence is CATSRDKGLGDEQFF. For the CDR3, the DNA is TGTGCCACCAGCAGAGATAAAGGACTAGGCGATGAGCAGTTCTTC.

This chain uses TRBV20-1 with TRBJ2-7; 13 nucleotides line up with TRBD2. The CDR3 length is 15 residues. Trimming took 0 bases from V and 3 from J; bases not matched to a gene: 2. Germline CDR1 reads DFQATT; CDR2 reads SNEGSKA (reference sequence). CDR3 region: CSARETSGRNYEQYF. In DNA form, the CDR3 reads TGCAGTGCTAGAGAGACTAGCGGGAGGAACTACGAGCAGTACTTC.

This clonotype was seen many times. The J gene is TRBJ2-1, the V gene TRBV4-3, with D possibly matching TRBD2 (5 bases). This CDR3 contains 16 residues. V was clipped by 3 bases and J by 3 bases, with 15 bases between them. Germline values: CDR1 LGHNA, CDR2 YSLEER. CDR3 amino acids: CASSQSPGNNYNEQFF. In nucleotides, the CDR3 is TGCGCCAGCAGCCAGTCCCCGGGGAATAACTACAATGAGCAGTTCTTC.

The rearrangement links TRBV7-9 to TRBJ2-6, with TRBD1 matching over 7 bases. This CDR3 comprises 18 residues. Germline V CDR1 and CDR2: SEHNR, FQNEAQ (reference sequence). Trimming cost V 3 bases and J 0 bases; bases outside gene matches: 8. CDR3 protein: CASSFEGQRISGANVLTF. CDR3 DNA: TGTGCCAGCAGCTTCGAGGGACAGAGGATCTCTGGGGCCAACGTCCTGACTTTC.

Comment on this clonotype: Since a much larger clone is just one base distant, this may be a read error. In nucleotides, the CDR3 is TGTGCCAGCAGCTTGTGGCCCCCAGACAATGAGCAGTTCTTC. It specifies CASSLWPPDNEQFF. The chain uses TRBV5-6 and TRBJ2-1, with D unclear. Trimming stripped 1 base from V and 5 bases from J, with 10 bases between. This CDR3 contains 14 residues. Germline CDR1 and CDR2: SGHDT and YYEEEE.

The chain links TRBV5-1 to TRBJ1-4; 7 bases align to TRBD1. This CDR3 comprises 14 residues. V lost 4 bases, J lost 5 bases, and 5 bases stayed unmatched. From germline, CDR1 is SGHRS and CDR2 YFSETQ. The CDR3, as DNA: TGCGCCAGCAGCGTGGGACAGAGAAATGAAAAACTGTTTTTT. It is translated as CASSVGQRNEKLFF.

This clonotype was found a few times. The chain recombines TRBV20-1 with TRBJ2-3, with a weak D call TRBD2 (6 bases). The CDR3 loop spans 14 amino acids. Germline-derived CDR1 and CDR2 are DFQATT and SNEGSKA (reference sequence). Trimming took 2 bases from V and 1 from J, leaving 10 bases between them. As DNA, the CDR3 is TGCAGTGCTAGAAGTGCGGGGCGCACAGATACGCAGTATTTT. Translation: CSARSAGRTDTQYF.

The rearrangement uses TRBV7-9 and TRBJ2-3, with 8 bases identical to TRBD1. Germline-derived CDR1 and CDR2 are SEHNR and FQNEAQ (reference sequence). The CDR3 length is 16 residues. With V trimmed by 4 bases and J by 1 base, 7 bases remained unmatched. CDR3 nucleotides: TGTGCCAGCAGCTCCCCCGAGGACAGGGGCACAGATACGCAGTATTTT. Translated: CASSSPEDRGTDTQYF.

This clonotype showed up just a few times. The genes are TRBV11-3 and TRBJ2-2; no definite D call. This CDR3 region has 13 residues. With 3 bases removed from V and 4 bases from J, the gap between germline ends came to 6 bases. Germline CDR1 SGHNT, CDR2 YENEEA. The CDR3 bases are TGTGCCAGCAGCTTTCTTACCACCGGGGAGCTGTTTTTT. It translates to CASSFLTTGELFF.

About this clonotype itself: The junction differs from germline at one of its ends, possibly a read error. The chain has TRBV20-1 and TRBJ1-4, with D perhaps TRBD1 (5 bases). CDR1 is DFQATT, CDR2 SNEGSKA, per germline (reference sequence). This CDR3 comprises 15 residues. This CDR3 reads CSVRDHGGEDEKLFF. The CDR3 DNA sequence: TGCAGTGTTAGAGATCATGGGGGAGAGGATGAAAAACTGTTTTTT.

This clonotype was observed at least ten times. The chain has TRBV12-3 or TRBV12-4 and TRBJ1-2, with a possible D match to TRBD1 (6 bases). The CDR3 covers 13 residues. V dropped 1 base and J dropped 5 bases, with 8 bases sitting between them. The CDR3 DNA reads TGTGCCAGCAGTTTAGGGCAGGGGTATGGCTACACCTTC. This encodes CASSLGQGYGYTF.

The V and J genes are TRBV7-9 and TRBJ1-2; 8 positions match TRBD1. With 3 bases clipped from V and 1 base from J, the junction kept 4 bases outside the gene matches. Germline CDR1 reads SEHNR; CDR2 reads FQNEAQ (reference sequence). The CDR3 totals 15 residues. This CDR3 is CASSFGQGFNYGYTF. CDR3 nucleotide sequence: TGTGCCAGCAGCTTCGGACAGGGCTTTAACTATGGCTACACCTTC.